This TCR beta chain was sequenced in a study of a mutant IDH1 vaccine in newly diagnosed glioma. Study-level background: Treated patients comprised about 60% males and about 38% females, mean age roughly 44 years. It was radiotherapy, temozolomide, or both that patients received previously, with most receiving both. General study points: Changes to the top peripheral T cell clonotypes appeared unrelated to pseudoprogression.

The CDR3 extends over 17 amino acids. Per germline, CDR1 SGHDT and CDR2 YYEEEE. Trimming shortened V by 2 bases and J by 0 bases, and 12 bases separated the two germline ends. Remarks on this clone: Its antigen remains unidentified.

Sample time point: baseline, week 1 (first vaccination visit). Treatment in this sample: pre-vaccination baseline after standard-of-care therapy. Newly diagnosed WHO grade 3 or 4 IDH1-mutant, ATRX-lost astrocytomas were identified in the donors. Measured with immunoSEQ multiplex PCR; TCRdb has only the in-frame clones, and not every one. The repertoire includes some 51,000 clones, about 74% of them detected once, and 1.8% sits in the top ten. The receptor was isolated from a woman aged 40 to 55 with glioma. The gene calls are TRBV5-6 and TRBJ2-6, with D unresolved. The source material was PBMCs, sampled from a glioma patient treated with radiotherapy, temozolomide or both. The CDR3 coding sequence is TGTGCCAGCAGCTTCTACCTTTGGGCCTCTGGGGCCAACGTCCTGACTTTC. It specifies CASSFYLWASGANVLTF.